A single sample is the source of the 14 T cell receptor beta chains below, sequenced in a study of blood T cell repertoires in COVID-19 (dated by TCRdb to about 2020). The library was made by the immunoSEQ multiplex PCR assay. Here the immuneACCESS table is served through TCRdb, limited to in-frame sequences with V and J called. Missing clones are a known gap in these copies; in checked studies unresolved V genes cover under half, and the rest lacks a known reason. This sample is represented by approximately 120,000 clones; around 81% of them were singletons. Around 4% of the sample lies in the top ten. Sequencing input: peripheral blood. These receptors were taken from a woman aged 45-59 years with acute or convalescent COVID-19.

The V call is TRBV28, the J call TRBJ2-7; possibly TRBD1 for D (6 bases). The V gene lost 3 bases and the J gene lost 5 bases, with 11 bases spanning the gap. The CDR3 contains 13 residues. CDR1 and CDR2 (germline): MDHEN, SYDVKM. The CDR3 spells CASSLDRIHEQYF. The DNA of the CDR3 is TGTGCCAGCAGTTTGGACAGAATCCACGAGCAGTACTTC.

The chain employs TRBV9 and TRBJ2-3, with 10 bases that match TRBD2. Trimming cost V 7 bases and J 2 bases; bases outside gene matches: 7. The CDR3 length is 15 residues. The germline CDR1 and CDR2 sequences are SGDLS and YYNGEE. DNA of the CDR3: TGTGCCAGCCACACTAGCGGGACGTTCACAGATACGCAGTATTTT. This gives the protein CASHTSGTFTDTQYF.

The V and J genes are TRBV12-3 or TRBV12-4 and TRBJ2-5; TRBD2 aligns across 9 bases. V lost 5 bases and J lost 2; bases outside the gene matches: 0. The CDR3 consists of 13 residues. CDR3 in amino acids: CASSAGGQETQYF. DNA of the CDR3: TGTGCCAGCAGTGCGGGGGGGCAAGAGACCCAGTACTTC.

The chain combines TRBV5-5 with TRBJ1-2; maybe TRBD1 (6 bases). CDR1 SGHKS and CDR2 YYEKEE come from the germline V gene (reference sequence). This CDR3 spans 14 amino acids. V gave up 5 bases and J gave up 0 bases, with 11 bases separating them. The CDR3 sequence: CASSRDTANYGYTF. The CDR3 DNA reads as TGTGCCAGCAGTCGGGACACAGCTAACTATGGCTACACCTTC.

J is TRBJ2-1 and V is TRBV28; 8 bases line up with TRBD2. CDR3 length: 17 residues. With V trimmed by 3 bases and J by 6 bases, 13 bases remained unmatched. Germline loops: CDR1 MDHEN, CDR2 SYDVKM. CDR3 bases: TGTGCCAGCAGTTTCATCGGGAGGGGCGTTCTTGCCAATGAGCAGTTCTTC. Protein sequence: CASSFIGRGVLANEQFF.

The gene calls are TRBV4-2 and TRBJ2-1, with D unclear. Germline CDR1 is LGHNA and CDR2 is YNFKEQ. The germline V and J ends were trimmed by 0 bases and 10 bases, with 4 bases remaining between them. This CDR3 is built from 11 residues. The CDR3 bases are TGTGCCAGCAGCCAAGAACAGGAGCAGTTCTTC. Its translation: CASSQEQEQFF.

The chain combines TRBV19 with TRBJ1-5, with 9 bases lining up with TRBD1. The germline V gene encodes CDR1 LNHDA and CDR2 SQIVND (reference sequence). This CDR3 comprises 15 residues. V lost 7 bases, J lost 6 bases, and 10 bases stayed unmatched. CDR3 loop: CASKGVGQGFQPQHF. The DNA of the CDR3 is TGTGCCAGTAAGGGCGTGGGACAGGGATTTCAGCCCCAGCATTTT.

This clone came up a few times. The chain recombines TRBV30 with TRBJ2-1; D unclear. V was pared by 0 bases and J by 0 bases, with 12 bases between. Germline CDR1 is GTSNPN and CDR2 is SVGIG (reference sequence). The CDR3 runs to 16 residues. The CDR3 protein is CAWSVKERRSYNEQFF. CDR3 DNA: TGTGCCTGGAGTGTTAAGGAGAGGCGCTCCTACAATGAGCAGTTCTTC.

The chain employs TRBV6-6 and TRBJ1-5; possibly TRBD1 for D (5 bases). This CDR3 region has 15 residues. CDR1 and CDR2 from the germline V gene are MNHNY and SVGAGI (reference sequence). Trimming shortened V by 5 bases and J by 2 bases, and 13 bases separated the two germline ends. CDR3 DNA: TGTGCCAGCAGTCCGGACACGTGGCGCAATCAGCCCCAGCATTTT. This translates into CASSPDTWRNQPQHF.

Here the CDR3 DNA reads TGTGCCACCAGTGATTTCCGGACTAGCGGGAGTGTGGGGCAAGAGACCCAGTACTTC. It translates to CATSDFRTSGSVGQETQYF. The chain recombines TRBV24-1 with TRBJ2-5, with 13 bases aligning to TRBD2. V lost 1 base to trimming and J lost 2 bases; unmatched junction nucleotides: 9. The CDR3 has 19 residues. The V gene's germline CDR1 is KGHDR and CDR2 SFDVKD.

The count of this clone is one. V gene TRBV3-1 (or the pseudogene TRBV3-2) combines with J gene TRBJ2-2, with 7 nucleotides matching TRBD2. CDR3 length: 15 residues. Germline trimming cut 2 bases from V and 5 bases from J; bases unmatched to any gene: 5. In germline, CDR1 is LGHDT, CDR2 YNNKEL (reference sequence). Here the CDR3 DNA reads TGTGCCAGCAGCCAACCGATGGGAGGGACCGGGGAGCTGTTTTTT. Translation gives CASSQPMGGTGELFF.

The rearrangement links TRBV18 to TRBJ1-5; 8 bases are shared with TRBD1. The CDR3 contains 18 residues. The junction had 15 bases not matched to a gene; V was cut back by 1 base and J by 7 bases. CDR1 and CDR2 from the germline V gene are KGHSH and LQKENI. The CDR3: CASSPLVNRGLGGQPQHF. CDR3 DNA sequence: TGTGCCAGCTCACCACTGGTGAACAGGGGGTTAGGCGGCCAGCCCCAGCATTTT.

This clone was seen only once. The chain carries TRBV2 and TRBJ2-7, with a possible D match to TRBD1 (6 bases). The germline V and J ends were trimmed by 5 bases and 2 bases, with 13 bases remaining between them. Germline V gene sequence: CDR1 SNHLY, CDR2 FYNNEI. The CDR3 runs 14 residues. In DNA form, the CDR3 reads TGTGCCAGCAGTCCCGGGACATCCCCCTACGAGCAGTACTTC. Protein sequence: CASSPGTSPYEQYF.

V gene TRBV19 combines with J gene TRBJ1-2, with 12 bases aligning to TRBD1. V was clipped by 5 bases and J by 0 bases; unmatched bases: 7. Germline V gene sequence: CDR1 LNHDA, CDR2 SQIVND (reference sequence). There are 17 residues in the CDR3. The CDR3 DNA follows: TGTGCCAGTAGTGTGGGACAGGGGGCAGTTTCTAACTATGGCTACACCTTC. Protein product: CASSVGQGAVSNYGYTF.